This TCR beta chain was identified during a study of vaccination effects on CD4 cells after COVID-19. Study results and caveats: Late post-vaccination, clones induced by infection and those induced by vaccine underwent marked clonal contraction. Healthy vaccine recipients' vaccine-induced clones were almost all SARS-CoV-2 mono-reactive.

Antigen-specific CD4+ T cells were expanded (with viral peptide pools) by the ViraFEST assay ahead of sequencing. Once cultured for around 11 days, the cells underwent separation to obtain CD4+ T cells. Participants received two doses of either the BNT162b2 or mRNA-1273 vaccine. Sequenced by immunoSEQ multiplex PCR; TCRdb stores in-frame clones only, minus some. In the table there are about 15,000 clones, about 75% of which are singletons. Germline V gene lookup returns CDR1 KGHSH and CDR2 LQKENI. The CDR3 consists of 13 residues. Trimming removed 0 bases from V and 8 bases from J, with 8 bases in between. As for this clone: No antigen is known for it.

This rearrangement joins TRBV18 to TRBJ2-1; D unresolved. This clonotype was obtained from a human donor who received a COVID-19 vaccine. Sequences were derived from CD4+ T cells from PBMCs cultured with HCoV-NL63 spike peptides, sampled after COVID-19 vaccination. Here the CDR3 DNA reads TGTGCCAGCTCACCACCTACGAGGCATGAGCAGTTCTTC. Encoded protein: CASSPPTRHEQFF.